This T cell receptor (beta chain) was documented in a study of T cells in women clearing cervical HPV infection listed by TCRdb under 2018. Looking at the study overall: The cases were fewer than 30 women with histologically confirmed HPV16-related CIN3 or worse, and 2 of these cases were invasive cancers. The 20 to 25 controls were women who cleared a single incident HPV16 infection within 12 months without developing precancer or cancer. Blood from cases was drawn at the visit where the lesion was first identified, while blood from controls was drawn once the infection was no longer detected. For cases, a median interval of approximately 150 days, with an interquartile range of roughly 85 to 220 days, was observed between lesion detection and blood sampling. HLA typing was available for only a few women, so HLA type could not be excluded as a confounder. Nested within Costa Rica's Guanacaste HPV Natural History Study, an exploratory proof-of-principle case-control study compared TCR repertoires across cervical HPV16 outcomes. Cases were matched to controls by age within five years and by the year the sample was collected. A median age of around 35 years was observed in cases versus over 37 in controls, and no significant differences in baseline characteristics were found. The parent cohort enrolled 10,049 women aged 18 or older in Guanacaste, Costa Rica, during about 1992 to 1994 and followed them for 6 to 7 years. Five blinded duplicates per group were added as quality controls, so that 60 or so samples were obtained: some 50 participants and 10 replicates. General conclusions and limits of the study: Random forest classifiers combining richness and V gene abundances distinguished cases from controls with an estimated AUC of around 0.79. Because the number of T cells in each sample was unknown, differences in richness could reflect differing T-cell content rather than repertoire biology. Cases had lower TRBV6-7 relative abundance than controls (around 0.11% versus 0.15%; Bonferroni P = 0.0008). CIN3+ cases had significantly higher TCR repertoire richness than controls across sequencing depths, but evenness did not differ between the groups. The cross-sectional design could not show whether associations preceded infection or resulted from it; effector/memory subsets and HPV-specific T cells were not isolated.

A word on this clone: There is no known antigen for this receptor. The CDR3 is cut off 3 residues early in the read; its end comes from the germline J gene.

Using the immunoSEQ assay, multiplex PCR amplified TCR beta CDR3 regions from an average of roughly 1,200 ng of genomic DNA per sample. The assay corrected primer bias using a complete synthetic TCR repertoire to establish an amplification baseline. The amplicons were sequenced using the Illumina platform. In the authors' own workflow: Error correction of the sequences involved clustering with frequency ratios plus a modified nearest-neighbor algorithm, after which the sequences were analyzed in the immunoSEQ Analyzer using IMGT gene definitions. At each rarefaction depth, TCR richness and evenness were averaged across 20 rarefaction repeats, and any sample with fewer sequences than the depth was left out. Relative abundances of V, D and J genes were compared between groups using Wilcoxon rank sum tests, with FDR correction applied. For the blinded duplicates, the intraclass correlation was around 95% for TCR richness and averaged roughly 79% across about 64 gene segments. TCRdb stores this immuneACCESS table with in-frame sequences only. Part of the clones is absent; in the studies checked, under half of the shortfall reflects unresolved V genes, and no reason is known for the rest. V and J calls and clone size are those listed in that table; D and trimming were worked out from the DNA. This sample's table carries tens of thousands of clones. 4.2% of the sample rests with the top ten.

Every participant had a single incident cervical HPV16 infection, and prevalent HPV16 infections were excluded. Cervical HPV DNA was detected with MY09/MY11 PCR, and genotyping was done by dot-blot hybridization. Roughly 15 mL of heparinized blood was centrifuged, after which the buffy coat was aliquoted, frozen at -30 degrees C, and then stored at -80 degrees C. Genomic DNA was extracted from buffy coat specimens using QIAGEN kits. Counted from cysteine to phenylalanine, this CDR3 has 13 amino acids. Part of the CDR3 DNA is given, 30 bases translated from base 1. Via the germline V gene, CDR1 is SGHTA and CDR2 FQGNSA. Trimming removed 5 bases from V and 5 bases from J, leaving 12 bases between the germline ends.

Sequenced material: blood buffy coat. Recombination joined TRBV7-2 with TRBJ2-5; the D gene cannot be resolved beyond TRBD1 or TRBD2, each matching 6 bases. The receptor's source is a woman aged 18 to 75 with a cervical HPV16 infection that either progressed to CIN3+ or cleared (not recorded which). The CDR3 region reads CASSRRRGETQYF. The DNA read from the CDR3 is TGTGCCAGCAGCCGAAGGAGGGGGGAGACC.